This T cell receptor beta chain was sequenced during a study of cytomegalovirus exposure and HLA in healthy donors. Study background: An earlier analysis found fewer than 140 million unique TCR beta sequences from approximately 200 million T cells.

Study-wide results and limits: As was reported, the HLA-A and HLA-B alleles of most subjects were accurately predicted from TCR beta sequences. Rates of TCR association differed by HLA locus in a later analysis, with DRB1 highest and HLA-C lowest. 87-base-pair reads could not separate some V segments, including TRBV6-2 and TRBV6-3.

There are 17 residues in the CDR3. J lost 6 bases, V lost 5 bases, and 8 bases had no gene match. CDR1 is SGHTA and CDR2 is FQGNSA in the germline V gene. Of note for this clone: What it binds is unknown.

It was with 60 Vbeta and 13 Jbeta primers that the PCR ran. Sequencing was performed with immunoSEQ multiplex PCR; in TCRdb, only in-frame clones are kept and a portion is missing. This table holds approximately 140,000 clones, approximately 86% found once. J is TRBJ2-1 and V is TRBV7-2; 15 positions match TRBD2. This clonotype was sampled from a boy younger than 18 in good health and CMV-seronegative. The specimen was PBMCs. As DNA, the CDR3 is TGTGCCAGCAGCCGCGTGGGGACTAGCGGGAGGTTCAATGAGCAGTTCTTC. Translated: CASSRVGTSGRFNEQFF.